This TCR beta chain was sequenced for a study of T cell responses to AZD1222 COVID-19 vaccine. Study conclusions and caveats: There were vaccine-associated CD4 TCRs across spike, dominant at 160-218 and 743-854. Repertoires were collected only later (after the peak T cell response had occurred). With two AZD1222 doses given, Spike-specific TCR breadth and depth both rose.

Points on this clone: Its specificity is not known.

CDR1 SEHNR and CDR2 FQNEAQ come from the germline V gene (reference sequence). V lost 5 bases to trimming and J lost 1 base, with 11 bases between them. This CDR3 has 14 amino acids. Here immunoSEQ multiplex PCR was the method, and the copy in TCRdb shows in-frame clones only, minus some. The sample lists 150,000 to 200,000 clones, around 92% seen once, with 10% in the top ten. Material: peripheral blood, obtained on day 0 of AZD1222 vaccination. The clonotype comes from an adult in good health. The rearrangement joins TRBV7-9 to TRBJ2-5, with D tentatively TRBD1 (6 bases). CDR3 nucleotides: TGTGCCAGCAGCGTCCGGGACACCCAAGAGACCCAGTACTTC. Translation gives CASSVRDTQETQYF.